One sample yielded the 8 T cell receptor beta chains listed below, sequenced in a study of PD-L1 blockade in urothelial cancer (TCRdb year 2017). The label giving this sample's time point can be read as: pretreatment peripheral blood. To prepare the library, the immunoSEQ multiplex PCR assay was applied. TCRdb re-hosts the immuneACCESS table, in-frame sequences only. Its copies lack some clones; in the studies checked, an unresolved V gene accounts for under half of them, and the cause for the rest is not known. The sample table contains 98,000 or so clones; only one count was recorded for 90% of them. Of the sample, around 1.6% is held by the ten largest clones. Here the sequenced sample was PBMCs, taken around atezolizumab (anti-PD-L1) treatment. These TCRs come from a man aged 60 to 69 with urothelial cancer.

The rearrangement links TRBV5-1 to TRBJ2-1; 9 nucleotides align to TRBD2. Trimming cost V 3 bases and J 0 bases; bases outside gene matches: 13. CDR3 length: 19 amino acids. Germline CDR1 reads SGHRS; CDR2 reads YFSETQ. The CDR3 loop is CASSSQGSSGAGSYNEQFF. The CDR3 region has the DNA TGCGCCAGCAGCTCCCAGGGGTCTAGCGGGGCTGGCTCCTACAATGAGCAGTTCTTC.

The chain couples TRBV4-2 to TRBJ2-6, with 10 bases aligning to TRBD2. J was trimmed by 0 bases and V by 0 bases; bases with no gene match: 11. The CDR3 has 21 amino acids. The germline CDR1 and CDR2 sequences are LGHNA and YNFKEQ. The CDR3 DNA sequence: TGTGCCAGCAGCCAAGATAGGCCTAGCGGGGGCCTCGACTCTGGGGCCAACGTCCTGACTTTC. Its protein product is CASSQDRPSGGLDSGANVLTF.

This chain joins TRBV19 and TRBJ1-2, with TRBD1 identical over 11 bases. CDR1 and CDR2 (germline): LNHDA, SQIVND (reference sequence). V lost 5 bases, J lost 3 bases, and 8 bases stayed unmatched. The CDR3 spans 16 residues. CDR3: CASSHLPGQGDYGYTF. The CDR3 nucleotides are TGTGCCAGTAGTCATCTCCCGGGACAGGGGGACTATGGCTACACCTTC.

The chain has TRBV5-1 and TRBJ1-1, with TRBD1 matching 7 bases. Germline V lookup: CDR1 SGHRS, CDR2 YFSETQ. This CDR3 is built from 15 residues. Trimming removed 2 bases from V and 3 bases from J; junction bases left unmatched: 7. Here the CDR3 reads CASSLRGPGDTEAFF. The CDR3 DNA is TGCGCCAGCAGCTTAAGGGGGCCAGGGGACACTGAAGCTTTCTTT.

J is TRBJ2-7 and V is TRBV10-1; D unresolved. CDR3 length: 14 residues. The germline CDR1 and CDR2 sequences are WNHNN and SYGVQD (reference sequence). The V and J ends lost 6 bases and 0 bases respectively, with 12 bases between them. The DNA for the CDR3 is TGCGCCAGCAGCGCTTTTCCGAGCTCCTACGAGCAGTACTTC. Protein: CASSAFPSSYEQYF.

This clone was detected only once. One junction end disagrees with the germline gene, perhaps due to a read error. The chain combines TRBV18 with TRBJ2-7; a weak D match, TRBD1 (5 bases). This CDR3 region has 14 residues. CDR1 is KGHSH, CDR2 LQKENI, per germline. CDR3 in DNA: TGTGCCAGCCCACCAGGACAAGGCCCGTCGGAGCAGTACTTC. Protein product: CASPPGQGPSEQYF.

V and J are TRBV5-1 and TRBJ2-3, with 9 bases that match TRBD2. Germline lookup yields CDR1 SGHRS and CDR2 YFSETQ. Trimming at V came to 0 bases and at J to 4 bases, leaving 12 bases not matched to a gene. CDR3 length: 18 amino acids. The CDR3: CASSLATRSGGPPDTQYF. Written as DNA, the CDR3 is TGCGCCAGCAGCTTGGCCACCAGGAGCGGGGGGCCCCCAGATACGCAGTATTTT. Supplemented by reference TRBV5-1 and TRBJ2-3, the full variable domain reads KAGVTQTPRYLIKTRGQQVTLSCSPISGHRSVSWYQQTPGQGLQFLFEYFSETQRNKGNFPGRFSGRQFSNSRSEMNVSTLELGDSALYLCASSLATRSGGPPDTQYFGPGTRLTVL.

The rearrangement links TRBV15 to TRBJ2-1; 8 positions agree with TRBD1. The germline V gene encodes CDR1 LNHNV and CDR2 YYDKDF (reference sequence). With 4 bases clipped from V and 10 bases from J, the junction kept 9 bases outside the gene matches. There are 14 residues in the CDR3. The CDR3 loop is CATSKRQGSGEQFF. Written as DNA, the CDR3 is TGTGCCACCAGCAAACGACAGGGGAGTGGGGAGCAGTTCTTC. The whole variable domain, remainder taken from reference TRBV15 and TRBJ2-1, is DAMVIQNPRYQVTQFGKPVTLSCSQTLNHNVMYWYQQKSSQAPKLLFHYYDKDFNNEADTPDNFQSRRPNTSFCFLDIRSPGLGDTAMYLCATSKRQGSGEQFFGPGTRLTVL.